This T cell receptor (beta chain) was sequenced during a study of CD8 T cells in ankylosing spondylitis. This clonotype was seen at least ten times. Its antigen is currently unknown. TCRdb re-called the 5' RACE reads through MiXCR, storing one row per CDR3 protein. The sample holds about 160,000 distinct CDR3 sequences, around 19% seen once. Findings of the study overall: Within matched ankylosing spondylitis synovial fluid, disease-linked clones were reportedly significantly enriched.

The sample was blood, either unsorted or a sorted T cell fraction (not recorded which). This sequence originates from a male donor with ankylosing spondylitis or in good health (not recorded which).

The CDR3 protein is CASSLRNTIYF. In nucleotides, the CDR3 is TGTGCCAGCAGTTTACGAAACACCATATATTTT. The chain carries TRBV12-3 or TRBV12-4 and TRBJ1-3, with D uncertain. The CDR3 covers 11 residues. Trimming removed 2 bases at V and 5 bases at J, with 1 base between.